This is a list of T cell receptor beta chains from one sample in a study of naive and memory T cell subsets. From the 5' RACE reads, TCRdb called clonotypes with MiXCR, one entry per CDR3 protein. The repertoire includes about 59,000 distinct CDR3 sequences, approximately 8% of them detected once, and less than 20% sits in the top ten. The receptors here all came from a female donor in good health. The CDR3 runs from the conserved cysteine through the conserved F or W. D genes are given only for firm matches. Some rows mark clone size as missing; the rest say once, few, many or name a class of expanded clone.

D	size	V	J	CDR3	DNA
NA	many	TRBV7-2	TRBJ2-1	CASSRSRNEQFF	TGTGCCAGCAGCCGCTCCCGTAATGAGCAGTTCTTC
TRBD2	NA	TRBV9	TRBJ2-3	CASSVRSLAGTTDTQYF	TGTGCCAGCAGCGTACGTTCACTAGCGGGGACCACAGATACGCAGTATTTT
NA	few	TRBV4-1	TRBJ2-1	CASSQEWQPYNEQFF	TGCGCCAGCAGCCAAGAGTGGCAGCCCTACAATGAGCAGTTCTTC
TRBD1	NA	TRBV6-1	TRBJ2-2	CASTHQDRVSGELFF	TGTGCCAGCACCCATCAGGACAGGGTTTCCGGGGAGCTGTTTTTT
TRBD2	few	TRBV5-1	TRBJ2-1	CASSLTSGGSYNEQFF	TGCGCCAGCAGCTTGACTAGCGGGGGTTCCTACAATGAGCAGTTCTTC
TRBD1	NA	TRBV4-1	TRBJ1-2	CASSQDREWDYGYTF	TGCGCCAGCAGCCAGGACAGGGAGTGGGACTATGGCTACACCTTC
NA	NA	TRBV20-1	TRBJ1-1	CSASWHLMNTEAFF	TGCAGTGCTAGCTGGCACCTCATGAACACTGAAGCTTTCTTT
TRBD2	few	TRBV24-1	TRBJ2-7	CATSSGTSVNYEQYF	TGTGCCACCAGCTCCGGGACTAGCGTGAACTACGAGCAGTACTTC
NA	NA	TRBV2	TRBJ2-7	CASRLLDSQAYEQYF	TGTGCCAGCAGGCTGCTTGACAGTCAGGCCTACGAGCAGTACTTC
NA	many	TRBV5-4	TRBJ2-3	CASSLEGAVSTDTQYF	TGTGCCAGCAGCTTGGAAGGGGCAGTAAGCACAGATACGCAGTATTTT
NA	few	TRBV7-9	TRBJ1-1	CASSLNYHVESFTEAFF	TGTGCCAGCAGCTTGAATTACCACGTAGAAAGTTTTACTGAAGCTTTCTTT
NA	NA	TRBV5-4	TRBJ2-6	CASSSGTGANVLTF	TGTGCCAGCAGCTCAGGGACTGGGGCCAACGTCCTGACTTTC
TRBD2	many	TRBV4-1	TRBJ2-7	CASSQDLFGLAGVGEQYF	TGCGCCAGCAGCCAAGATTTATTCGGACTAGCGGGGGTGGGCGAGCAGTACTTC
NA	few	TRBV14	TRBJ1-1	CASSGRLVTEAFF	TGTGCCAGCAGCGGGAGGTTGGTCACTGAAGCTTTCTTT
NA	few	TRBV27	TRBJ2-1	CASTTGWDRPGGGVNEQFF	TGTGCCAGCACAACCGGCTGGGACAGGCCGGGAGGAGGGGTCAATGAGCAGTTCTTC
NA	NA	TRBV28	TRBJ1-2	CASSVPRGARGYTF	TGTGCCAGCAGTGTGCCCAGAGGGGCGAGAGGCTACACCTTC
NA	NA	TRBV19	TRBJ1-4	CDSSIGSGREKLFF	TGTGACAGTAGTATTGGATCTGGACGCGAAAAACTGTTTTTT
TRBD2	NA	TRBV5-1	TRBJ2-3	CASTGTSGRRDTQYF	TGCGCCAGCACCGGGACTAGCGGGAGAAGAGATACGCAGTATTTT
NA	NA	TRBV29-1	TRBJ1-5	CSVDTREENQPQHF	TGCAGCGTTGATACCAGGGAGGAAAATCAGCCCCAGCATTTT
TRBD1	few	TRBV5-5	TRBJ1-5	CASSSGTGTDQPQHF	TGTGCCAGCAGCTCAGGGACAGGAACTGATCAGCCCCAGCATTTT
TRBD2	few	TRBV28	TRBJ2-5	CASSLSQRGETQYF	TGTGCCAGCAGTTTATCTCAGCGGGGAGAGACCCAGTACTTC
NA	NA	TRBV5-1	TRBJ2-7	CASSLGSPGAYEQYF	TGCGCCAGCAGCTTGGGTAGCCCCGGGGCCTACGAGCAGTACTTC
NA	NA	TRBV7-9	TRBJ2-4	CASSLGQIENIQYF	TGTGCCAGCAGCTTAGGACAAATCGAAAACATTCAGTACTTC
NA	many	TRBV20-1	TRBJ1-2	CSARSRGKGNYGYTF	TGCAGTGCTAGATCCCGAGGCAAGGGAAACTATGGCTACACCTTC